This T cell receptor beta chain was sequenced in a study of blood T cell repertoires in COVID-19 (dated by TCRdb to the early 2020s). Study-wide context: Collaborator samples came from the United States, Italy and Spain and covered acute and convalescent phases of COVID-19. The material from the prospective study consisted of cDNA or gDNA derived from T cells, B-cell-depleted T cells, or PBMCs. The samples were drawn from two sources: the first 160 participants of the ongoing ImmuneRACE study, and 1,000 to 1,500 subjects contributed by 6 global collaborators. Sample metadata almost always included a de-identified subject ID, COVID-19 status, age in years and sex. The repertoires were made available in a free public database intended to serve as a resource for research on the immune response to SARS-CoV-2. Where available, HLA class I and class II types were taken from metadata supplied by the sample provider and were not determined by assay-based typing. Subjects who had been exposed to COVID-19, were actively infected with it, or had recovered from it provided the deeply sampled blood TCRbeta repertoires that made up the dataset.

Reading the germline V gene gives CDR1 SGDLS and CDR2 YYNGEE. The junction shows trimming of 5 bases on V and 4 bases on J, plus 15 bases between the germline ends. The cysteine opens and the phenylalanine closes a CDR3 of 15 amino acids. Left in the record is the CDR3 DNA by itself, 45 bases read in frame from the first base. The immunoSEQ Assay, a bias-controlled multiplex PCR, was used to amplify TCRbeta CDR3 regions from genomic DNA. In the paper's pipeline: The number of nucleated cells in each sample was estimated from the amplification of reference gene primers within the assay. To quantify the absolute abundance of each unique TCRbeta CDR3 rearrangement, sequence reads were collapsed and filtered. For each sample, productive Simpson clonality was calculated as the square root of Simpson's diversity index over productive rearrangements. In TCRdb, the immuneACCESS table is reduced to in-frame sequences with V and J assigned. These tables do not hold every clone; where another copy was compared, an unresolved V gene accounts for under half, and the others remain unexplained. The D gene and trimming were derived from the DNA, and the V and J assignments and clone size from that table. The sample table lists 100,000 to 110,000 clones, 70% to 90% of them with a count of one. 5% of the sample comes from the top ten.

Details on this clone: This clone's antigen is unknown. Base-call qualities are not available, and no considerably larger clone is one nucleotide away.

The paper's findings and limits, for the study overall: The amount of clinical and demographic metadata varied by source and participant and was provided uncurated.

Each collaborating institution followed its own protocols to collect whole blood in K2EDTA tubes. For TCRbeta analysis, collaborators shipped samples as frozen whole blood, isolated PBMCs, or DNA extracted from either of those sample types. This TCR came from a human donor in a cohort sampled during active COVID-19. The sequencing input was peripheral blood. The chain is made from TRBV9 and TRBJ2-2, with a weak D call of TRBD1 (5 bases match). Here the CDR3 is given as CASRTRAVGTGELFF. The DNA sequence reads TGTGCCAGCAGGACCAGGGCGGTGGGCACCGGGGAGCTGTTTTTT.